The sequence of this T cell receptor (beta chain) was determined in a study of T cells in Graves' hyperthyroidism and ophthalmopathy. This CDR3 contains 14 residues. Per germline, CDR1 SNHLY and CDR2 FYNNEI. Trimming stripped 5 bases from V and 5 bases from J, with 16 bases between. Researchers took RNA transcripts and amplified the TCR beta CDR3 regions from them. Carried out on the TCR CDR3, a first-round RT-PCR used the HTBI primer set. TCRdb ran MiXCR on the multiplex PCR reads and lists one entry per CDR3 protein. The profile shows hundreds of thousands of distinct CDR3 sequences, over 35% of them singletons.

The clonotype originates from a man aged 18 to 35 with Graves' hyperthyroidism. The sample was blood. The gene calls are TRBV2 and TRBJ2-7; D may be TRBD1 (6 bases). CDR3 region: CASSYRTESDEQYF. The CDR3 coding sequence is TGTGCCAGCAGTTACAGGACAGAATCCGACGAGCAGTACTTC.